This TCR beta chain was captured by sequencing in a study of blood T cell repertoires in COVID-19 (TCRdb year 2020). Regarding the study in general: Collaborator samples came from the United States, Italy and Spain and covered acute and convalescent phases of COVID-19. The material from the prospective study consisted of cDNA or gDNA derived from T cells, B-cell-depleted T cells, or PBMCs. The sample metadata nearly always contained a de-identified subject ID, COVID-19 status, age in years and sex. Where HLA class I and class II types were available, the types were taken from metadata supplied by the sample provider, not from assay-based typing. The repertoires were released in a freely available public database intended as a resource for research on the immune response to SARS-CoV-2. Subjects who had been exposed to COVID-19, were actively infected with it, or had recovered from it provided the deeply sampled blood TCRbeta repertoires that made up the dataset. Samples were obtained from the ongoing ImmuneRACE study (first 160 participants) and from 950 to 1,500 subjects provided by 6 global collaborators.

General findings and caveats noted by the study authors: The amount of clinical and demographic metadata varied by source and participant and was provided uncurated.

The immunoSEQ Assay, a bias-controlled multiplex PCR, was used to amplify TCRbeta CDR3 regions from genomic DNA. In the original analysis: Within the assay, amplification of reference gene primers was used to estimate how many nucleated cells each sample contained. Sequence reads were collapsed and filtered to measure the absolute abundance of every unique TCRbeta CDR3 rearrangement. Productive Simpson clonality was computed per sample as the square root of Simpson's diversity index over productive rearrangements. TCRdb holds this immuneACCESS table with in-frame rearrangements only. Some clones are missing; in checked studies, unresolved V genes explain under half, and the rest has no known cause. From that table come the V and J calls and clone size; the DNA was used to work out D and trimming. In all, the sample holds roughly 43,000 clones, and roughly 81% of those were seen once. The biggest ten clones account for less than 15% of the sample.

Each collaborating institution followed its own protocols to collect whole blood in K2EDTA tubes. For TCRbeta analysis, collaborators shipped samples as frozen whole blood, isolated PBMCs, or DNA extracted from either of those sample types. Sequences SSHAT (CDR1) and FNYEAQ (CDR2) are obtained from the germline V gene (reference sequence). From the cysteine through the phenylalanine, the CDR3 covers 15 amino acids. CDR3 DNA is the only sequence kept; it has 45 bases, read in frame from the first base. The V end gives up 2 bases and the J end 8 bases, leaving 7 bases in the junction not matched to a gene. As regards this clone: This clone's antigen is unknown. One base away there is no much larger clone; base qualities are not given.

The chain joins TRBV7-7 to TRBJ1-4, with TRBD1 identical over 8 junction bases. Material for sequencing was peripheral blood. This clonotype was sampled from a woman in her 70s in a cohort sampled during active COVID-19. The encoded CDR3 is CASSLKAGGAEKLFF. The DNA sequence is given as TGTGCCAGCAGCTTAAAGGCAGGGGGCGCGGAAAAACTGTTTTTT.